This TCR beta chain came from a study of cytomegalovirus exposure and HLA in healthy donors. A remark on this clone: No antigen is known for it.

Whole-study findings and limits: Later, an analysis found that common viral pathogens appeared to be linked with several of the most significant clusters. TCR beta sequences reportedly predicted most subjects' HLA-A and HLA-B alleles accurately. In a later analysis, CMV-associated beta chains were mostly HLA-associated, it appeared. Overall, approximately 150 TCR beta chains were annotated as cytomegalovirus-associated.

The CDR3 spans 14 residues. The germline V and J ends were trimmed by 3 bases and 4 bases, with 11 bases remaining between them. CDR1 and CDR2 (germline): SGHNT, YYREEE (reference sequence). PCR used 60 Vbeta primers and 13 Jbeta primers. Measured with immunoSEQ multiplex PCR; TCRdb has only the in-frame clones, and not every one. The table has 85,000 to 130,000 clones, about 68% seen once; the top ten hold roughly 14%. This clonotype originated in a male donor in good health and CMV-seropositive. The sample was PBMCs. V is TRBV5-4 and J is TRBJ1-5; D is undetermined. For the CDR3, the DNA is TGTGCCAGCAGCTCAGGAGGGCCTAATCAGCCCCAGCATTTT. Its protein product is CASSSGGPNQPQHF.